These 2 T cell receptor beta chains originate from one sample sequenced in a study of T cells expressing NK-cell markers. TCRdb reanalyzed the 5' RACE reads, giving one entry per CDR3 protein sequence and no DNA. The sample holds more than 250,000 distinct CDR3 sequences. Material: blood T cells: a sorted CD56 or NKG2C T cell subset, CD4+ or CD8+ T cells, or bulk PBMC T cells (not recorded which). Receptor source: a man between 18 and 35 years old in good health.

The chain has TRBV10-3 and TRBJ2-3; TCRdb reports TRBD1, a call that lacks DNA to check it against. CDR3 length equals 14 residues. Germline CDR1 reads ENHRY; CDR2 reads SYGVKD. Here the CDR3 reads CAIREGGLPDTQYF.

This chain joins TRBV28 and TRBJ2-1; TCRdb returns TRBD1, unconfirmable since there is no DNA. Germline V gene data show CDR1 as MDHEN and CDR2 as SYDVKM. The CDR3 has 17 amino acids. CDR3 residues: CASSLRGRTGLYNEQFF. Combining the CDR3 with reference TRBV28 and TRBJ2-1 gives the whole variable domain DVKVTQSSRYLVKRTGEKVFLECVQDMDHENMFWYRQDPGLGLRLIYFSYDVKMKEKGDIPEGYSVSREKKERFSLILESASTNQTSMYLCASSLRGRTGLYNEQFFGPGTRLTVL.